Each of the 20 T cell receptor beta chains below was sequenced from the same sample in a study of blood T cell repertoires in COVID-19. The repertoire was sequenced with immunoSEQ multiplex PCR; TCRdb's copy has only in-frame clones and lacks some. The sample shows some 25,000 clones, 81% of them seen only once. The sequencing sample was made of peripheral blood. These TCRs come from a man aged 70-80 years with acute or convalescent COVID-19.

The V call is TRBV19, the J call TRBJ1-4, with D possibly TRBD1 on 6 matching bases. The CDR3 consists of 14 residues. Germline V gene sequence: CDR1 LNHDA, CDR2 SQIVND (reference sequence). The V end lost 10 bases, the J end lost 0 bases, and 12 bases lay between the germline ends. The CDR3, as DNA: TGTGCCACGGGGGCGGGAGCAACTAATGAAAAACTGTTTTTT. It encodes CATGAGATNEKLFF.

CDR3 residues: CASSQDTGLAGHDSTDTQYF. The DNA of the CDR3 is TGCGCCAGCAGCCAAGATACTGGACTAGCGGGACACGATAGCACAGATACGCAGTATTTT. V and J are TRBV4-1 and TRBJ2-3, with 12 bases matching TRBD2. The J segment lost 0 bases and the V segment lost 0 bases, leaving 10 bases of the junction unmatched. The CDR3 is made up of 20 amino acids. The V gene's germline CDR1 is MGHRA and CDR2 YSYEKL.

The CDR3 DNA follows: TGCGCCAGCAGCCAAGAAGGATTAGCGGGGGCCCGGGGCATTCAGTACTTC. Residues: CASSQEGLAGARGIQYF. The chain carries TRBV4-1 and TRBJ2-4; TRBD2 agrees at 9 bases. CDR3 length equals 17 residues. The V gene end was trimmed by 0 bases and the J gene end by 9 bases; junction bases not matched to a gene: 12. Germline loops: CDR1 MGHRA, CDR2 YSYEKL.

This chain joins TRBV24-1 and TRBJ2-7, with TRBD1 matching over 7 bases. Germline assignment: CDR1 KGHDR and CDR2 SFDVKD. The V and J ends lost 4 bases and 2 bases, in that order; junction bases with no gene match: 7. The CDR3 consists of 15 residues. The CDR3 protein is CATSDPGQLTYEQYF. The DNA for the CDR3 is TGTGCCACCAGTGACCCGGGACAGTTAACCTACGAGCAGTACTTC.

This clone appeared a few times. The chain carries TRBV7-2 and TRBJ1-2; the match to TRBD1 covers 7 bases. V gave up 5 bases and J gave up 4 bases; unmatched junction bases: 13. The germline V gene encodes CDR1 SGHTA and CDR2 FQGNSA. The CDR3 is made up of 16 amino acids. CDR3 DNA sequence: TGTGCCAGCAGCCCCCAAACGGGAGGGGGCGTCTATGGCTACACCTTC. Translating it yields CASSPQTGGGVYGYTF.

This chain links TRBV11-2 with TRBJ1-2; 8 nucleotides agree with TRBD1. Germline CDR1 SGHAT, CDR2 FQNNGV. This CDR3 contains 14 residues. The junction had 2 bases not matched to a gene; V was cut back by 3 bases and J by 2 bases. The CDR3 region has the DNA TGTGCCAGCAGCTTGGCAGGGGGCAACTATGGCTACACCTTC. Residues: CASSLAGGNYGYTF.

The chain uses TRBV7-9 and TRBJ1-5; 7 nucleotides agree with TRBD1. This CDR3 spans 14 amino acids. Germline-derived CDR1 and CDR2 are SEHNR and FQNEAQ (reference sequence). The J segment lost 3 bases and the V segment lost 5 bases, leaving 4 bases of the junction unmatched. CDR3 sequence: CASSIGTDNQPQHF. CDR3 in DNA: TGTGCCAGCAGCATCGGGACAGACAATCAGCCCCAGCATTTT.

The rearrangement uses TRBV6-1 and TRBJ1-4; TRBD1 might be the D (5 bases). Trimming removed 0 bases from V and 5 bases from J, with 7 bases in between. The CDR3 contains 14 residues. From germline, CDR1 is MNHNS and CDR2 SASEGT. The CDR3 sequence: CASSEATGNEKLFF. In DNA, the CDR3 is TGTGCCAGCAGTGAAGCAACAGGAAATGAAAAACTGTTTTTT.

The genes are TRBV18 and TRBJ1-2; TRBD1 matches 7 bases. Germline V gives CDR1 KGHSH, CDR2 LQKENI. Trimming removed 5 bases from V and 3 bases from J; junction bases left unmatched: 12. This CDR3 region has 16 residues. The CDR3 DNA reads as TGTGCCAGCTCAAAAGACCGGGACAGTTTTCACTATGGCTACACCTTC. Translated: CASSKDRDSFHYGYTF.

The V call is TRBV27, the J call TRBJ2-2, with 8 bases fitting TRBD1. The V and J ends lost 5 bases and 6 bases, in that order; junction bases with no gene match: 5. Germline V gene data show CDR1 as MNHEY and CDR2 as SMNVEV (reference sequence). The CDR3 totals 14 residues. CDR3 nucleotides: TGTGCCAGCAGTATTCTGACAGGGGCCGGGGAGCTGTTTTTT. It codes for CASSILTGAGELFF.

CDR3 loop: CASSPRLGTGRSKLFF. The CDR3 region has the DNA TGTGCCAGCAGCCCCAGGTTGGGGACAGGGAGGTCAAAACTGTTTTTT. The rearrangement uses TRBV7-2 and TRBJ1-4, with 9 bases that match TRBD1. The germline CDR1 and CDR2 sequences are SGHTA and FQGNSA. This CDR3 has 16 residues. After removal of 5 bases from V and 10 bases from J, the junction contained 14 bases not matched to a gene.

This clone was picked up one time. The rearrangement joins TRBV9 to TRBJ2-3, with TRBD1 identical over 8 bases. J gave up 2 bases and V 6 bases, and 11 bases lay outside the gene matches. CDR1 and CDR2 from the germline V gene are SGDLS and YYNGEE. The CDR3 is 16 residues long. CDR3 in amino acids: CASNLNRDRHTDTQYF. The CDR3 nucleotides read TGTGCCAGCAACCTAAACCGGGACAGGCACACAGATACGCAGTATTTT.

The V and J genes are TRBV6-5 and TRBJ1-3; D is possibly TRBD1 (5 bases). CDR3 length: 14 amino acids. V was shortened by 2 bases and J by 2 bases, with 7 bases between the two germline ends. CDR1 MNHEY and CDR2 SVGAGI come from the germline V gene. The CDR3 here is CASSYGGTGNTIYF. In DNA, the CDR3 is TGTGCCAGCAGTTACGGGGGGACTGGAAACACCATATATTTT.

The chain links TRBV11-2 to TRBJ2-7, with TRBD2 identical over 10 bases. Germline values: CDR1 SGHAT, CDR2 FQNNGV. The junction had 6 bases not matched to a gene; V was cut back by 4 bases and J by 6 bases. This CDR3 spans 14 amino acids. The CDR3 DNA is TGTGCCAGCAGCTCAGCGGGAGGGCGGGTCGAGCAGTACTTC. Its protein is CASSSAGGRVEQYF.

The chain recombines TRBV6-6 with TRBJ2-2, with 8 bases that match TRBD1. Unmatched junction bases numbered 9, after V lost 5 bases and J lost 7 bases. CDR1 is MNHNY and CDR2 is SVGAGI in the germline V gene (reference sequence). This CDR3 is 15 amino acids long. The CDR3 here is CASSPHGQGNGELFF. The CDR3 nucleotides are TGTGCCAGCAGTCCCCACGGACAGGGAAACGGGGAGCTGTTTTTT.

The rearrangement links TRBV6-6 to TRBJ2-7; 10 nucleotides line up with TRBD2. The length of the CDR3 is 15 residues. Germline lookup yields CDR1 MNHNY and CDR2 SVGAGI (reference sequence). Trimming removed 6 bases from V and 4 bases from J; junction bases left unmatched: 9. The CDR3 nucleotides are TGTGCCAGCAGACCAGCGGGGGGGGCGGAATACGAGCAGTACTTC. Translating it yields CASRPAGGAEYEQYF.

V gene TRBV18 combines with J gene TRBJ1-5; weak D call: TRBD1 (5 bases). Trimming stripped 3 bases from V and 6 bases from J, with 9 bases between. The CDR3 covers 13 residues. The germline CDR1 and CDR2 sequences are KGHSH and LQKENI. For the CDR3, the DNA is TGTGCCAGCTCACCGGACATCACTCAGCCCCAGCATTTT. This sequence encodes CASSPDITQPQHF.

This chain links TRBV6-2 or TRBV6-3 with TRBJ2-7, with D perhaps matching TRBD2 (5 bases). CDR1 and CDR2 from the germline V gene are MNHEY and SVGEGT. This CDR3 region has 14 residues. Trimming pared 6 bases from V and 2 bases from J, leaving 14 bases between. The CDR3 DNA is TGTGCCAGCAGCTCAGGACTTATACCCTACGAGCAGTACTTC. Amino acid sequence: CASSSGLIPYEQYF.

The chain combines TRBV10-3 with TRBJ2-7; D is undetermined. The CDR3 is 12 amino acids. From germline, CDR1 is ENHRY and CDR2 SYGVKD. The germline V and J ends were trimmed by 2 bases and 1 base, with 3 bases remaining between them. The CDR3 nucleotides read TGTGCCATCAGTGAGCGTTCCTACGAGCAGTACTTC. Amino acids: CAISERSYEQYF.

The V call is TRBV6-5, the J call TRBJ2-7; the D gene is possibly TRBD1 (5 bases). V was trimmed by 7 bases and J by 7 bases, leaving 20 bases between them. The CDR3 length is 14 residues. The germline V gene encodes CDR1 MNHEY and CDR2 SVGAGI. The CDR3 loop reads CASILGREGYEQYF. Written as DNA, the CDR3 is TGTGCCAGCATCCTGGGCAGGGAAGGTTATGAGCAGTACTTC.